The 3 T cell receptor beta chains in this list originate from one sample, sequenced in a study of blood T cell repertoires in COVID-19 (dated by TCRdb to 2018 to 2021). The library relied on the immunoSEQ multiplex PCR assay. TCRdb stores this immuneACCESS table with in-frame sequences only. Part of the clones is absent; in the studies checked, under half of the shortfall reflects unresolved V genes, and no reason is known for the rest. In all, the sample holds roughly 100,000 clones, and approximately 80% of those were seen once. 10% of the sample goes to the ten largest clones. The sample consisted of peripheral blood. The receptors stem from a man aged 65 to 79 with acute or convalescent COVID-19.

This clone showed up just once. CDR3 region: CASSPERGYYNEQFF. The CDR3 DNA reads as TGTGCCAGCTCACCGGAGAGAGGCTACTACAATGAGCAGTTCTTC. The chain joins TRBV18 to TRBJ2-1, with D unclear. The length of the CDR3 is 15 residues. Germline CDR1 and CDR2: KGHSH and LQKENI. V was clipped by 3 bases and J by 3 bases, with 12 bases between them.

CDR3 in amino acids: CASSYARSEAFF. Here the CDR3 DNA reads TGTGCCAGCAGTTACGCTCGGTCTGAAGCTTTCTTT. J is TRBJ1-1 and V is TRBV6-2 or TRBV6-3; D remains unclear. Trimming shortened V by 2 bases and J by 6 bases, and 7 bases separated the two germline ends. This CDR3 has 12 amino acids. The germline CDR1 and CDR2 sequences are MNHEY and SVGEGT.

V usage is TRBV3-1 (or the pseudogene TRBV3-2) and J usage is TRBJ2-3, with 7 bases fitting TRBD2. Germline V CDR1 and CDR2: LGHDT, YNNKEL (reference sequence). This CDR3 spans 14 amino acids. Trimming cost V 8 bases and J 3 bases; bases outside gene matches: 8. This CDR3 reads CASRWEGRTDTQYF. The CDR3 DNA reads as TGTGCCAGCCGATGGGAGGGGCGGACAGATACGCAGTATTTT.